This TCR beta chain was captured by sequencing in a study of T cells after yellow fever vaccination (dated by TCRdb to between 2018 and 2021). A note on the overall study: The SMART-Seq v4 Ultra Low Input RNA kit was used to prepare libraries from fractions with low cell numbers. To follow T-cell clones before and after primary and booster YFV17D yellow fever vaccination, bulk TCR alpha and beta repertoires were sequenced over time. Two healthy male donors, one aged 18 to 30 and one aged 30 to 40 years, made up the cohort. Blood samples were taken at several timepoints before and after primary and secondary immunization, and bulk PBMC replicates and cell subsets were isolated. Findings and caveats that apply to the study as a whole: A small share of clonotypes was detected in both CD4 and CD8 compartments, with the overlap likely arising from convergent recombination. Because the study included only two donors, the extent to which the findings can be generalized is limited. FACS-sorted repertoires could contain abundant contaminating clonotypes from the bulk population, so computational filtering was required. Compared with the primary T-cell response, the secondary T-cell response was faster but weaker, reaching its peak on day 5 rather than on day 15. After the booster, most clones that had expanded after primary vaccination were detected again (about 97% of CD4 and more than 80% of CD8), suggesting broad maintenance of memory.

The sample holds many counts of this clonotype. Which antigen it targets is not known. Base qualities are not recorded, but no much larger clone differs from it by a single base. TCR cDNA was synthesized by 5'RACE template switching, which introduced a universal primer site and unique molecular identifiers. Priming for cDNA synthesis came from both the TCR alpha and TCR beta constant segments. Library amplification involved two PCR steps, and the second step added sample barcodes and sequencing adapters. Sequencing of the libraries was done on either Illumina HiSeq 2500 (2x100 bp) or NovaSeq (2x150 bp). The study's processing was this. Reads were demultiplexed and collapsed into UMI consensus sequences with MIGEC, and V(D)J alignment was performed with MiXCR. Using edgeR on replicate PBMC samples, clonotypes were called vaccine-responding if FDR was below 0.01 and the log2 fold change was above 5 up to day 15. CD4 or CD8 identity was assigned to each bulk clonotype according to whether the clonotype was present at higher abundance in the sequenced CD4 repertoire or the sequenced CD8 repertoire. TCRdb itself trimmed the public reads at Q25 with fastp, ran MiXCR and retained productive beta chains. For every CDR3 protein sequence, its rows merge into one entry that carries the most common genes and DNA. TCRdb, not the original authors, processed these V and J calls. In all, the sample holds about 360,000 distinct CDR3 sequences, and approximately 6% of those were seen once. The top ten constitute about 15% of the sample.

Taken with the paper, the label for treatment or condition translates to: live attenuated yellow fever vaccine strain. At each blood-draw timepoint, two biological replicates of bulk PBMCs were collected. PBMCs were isolated from peripheral blood using a standard Ficoll-Paque protocol. TriZol was used to extract RNA from bulk PBMCs, from CD4 and CD8 fractions, and from dextramer-positive and dextramer-negative fractions. The CDR3 runs 16 amino acids, cysteine and phenylalanine included. The retained sequence is limited to the CDR3, 48 bases, with the frame set at the first base. From the germline V gene (reference sequence), CDR1 is GTSNPN and CDR2 is SVGIG. The junction carries 16 bases between V and J, which are trimmed by 2 bases and 0 bases respectively.

The TCR sequence derives from a young man who received the YFV17D yellow fever vaccine. The chain is encoded by TRBV30 joined to TRBJ1-1; the D gene cannot be resolved reliably. Specimen: PBMCs, collected 5 days after the yellow fever booster vaccination. The DNA sequence is given as TGTGCCTGGAGTCCCCGGCTAGGGAGCATGAACACTGAAGCTTTCTTT. Its amino acids are CAWSPRLGSMNTEAFF.